This T cell receptor beta chain was documented in a study of T cells expressing NK-cell markers. This CDR3 comprises 15 residues. TCRdb reprocessed the 5' RACE reads, with one entry per CDR3 protein and no DNA. Its table lists roughly 160,000 distinct CDR3 sequences. Material: blood T cells: a sorted CD56 or NKG2C T cell subset, CD4+ or CD8+ T cells, or bulk PBMC T cells (not recorded which). This chain connects TRBV12-3 or TRBV12-4 to TRBJ2-1; absent DNA, TCRdb's TRBD2 call cannot be checked. This TCR was recovered from a woman between 18 and 69 years old in good health. The CDR3 loop reads CASSLRSGGNNEQFF.